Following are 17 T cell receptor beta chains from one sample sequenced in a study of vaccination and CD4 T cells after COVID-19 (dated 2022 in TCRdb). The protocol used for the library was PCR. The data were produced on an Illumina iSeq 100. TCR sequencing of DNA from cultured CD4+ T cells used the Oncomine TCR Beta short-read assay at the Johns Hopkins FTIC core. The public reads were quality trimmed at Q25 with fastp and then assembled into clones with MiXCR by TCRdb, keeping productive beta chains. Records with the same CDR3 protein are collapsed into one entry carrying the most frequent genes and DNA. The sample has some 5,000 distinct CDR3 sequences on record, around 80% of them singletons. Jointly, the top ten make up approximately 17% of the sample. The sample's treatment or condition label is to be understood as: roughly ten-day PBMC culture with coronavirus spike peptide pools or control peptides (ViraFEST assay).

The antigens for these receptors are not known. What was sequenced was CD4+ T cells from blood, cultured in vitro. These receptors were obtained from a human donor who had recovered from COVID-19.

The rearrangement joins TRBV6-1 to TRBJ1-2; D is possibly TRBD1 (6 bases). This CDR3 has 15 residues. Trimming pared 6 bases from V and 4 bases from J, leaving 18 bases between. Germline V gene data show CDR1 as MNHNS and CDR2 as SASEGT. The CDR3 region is CASRTYRASIYGYTF. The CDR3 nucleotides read TGTGCCAGCAGAACTTACAGGGCATCAATCTATGGCTACACCTTC.

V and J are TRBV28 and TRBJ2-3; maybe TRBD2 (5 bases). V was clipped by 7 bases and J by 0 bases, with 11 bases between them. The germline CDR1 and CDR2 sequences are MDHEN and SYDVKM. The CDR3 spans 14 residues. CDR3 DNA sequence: TGTGCCAGCAAGAGCGGATTTAGCACAGATACGCAGTATTTT. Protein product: CASKSGFSTDTQYF.

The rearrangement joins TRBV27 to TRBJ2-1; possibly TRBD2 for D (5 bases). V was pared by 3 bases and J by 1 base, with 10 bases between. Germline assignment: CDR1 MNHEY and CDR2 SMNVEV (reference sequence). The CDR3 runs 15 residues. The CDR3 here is CASSFRGPSYNEQFF. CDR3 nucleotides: TGTGCCAGCAGTTTTCGGGGTCCATCCTACAATGAGCAGTTCTTC.

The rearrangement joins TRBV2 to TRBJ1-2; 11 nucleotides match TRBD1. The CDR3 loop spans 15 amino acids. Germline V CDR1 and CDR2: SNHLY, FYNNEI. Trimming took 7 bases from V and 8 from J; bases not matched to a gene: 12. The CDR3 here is CASTRDRGGIGGYTF. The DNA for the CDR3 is TGTGCCAGCACCAGGGACAGGGGGGGCATTGGGGGCTACACCTTC.

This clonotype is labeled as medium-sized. In DNA, the CDR3 is TGCGCCAGCAGGGAGACACGGACGGCCGGGGAGCTGTTTTTT. Translating it yields CASRETRTAGELFF. The chain recombines TRBV10-1 with TRBJ2-2, with no clear D. The CDR3 spans 14 residues. Germline V gene data show CDR1 as WNHNN and CDR2 as SYGVQD (reference sequence). V was shortened by 6 bases and J by 6 bases, with 14 bases between the two germline ends.

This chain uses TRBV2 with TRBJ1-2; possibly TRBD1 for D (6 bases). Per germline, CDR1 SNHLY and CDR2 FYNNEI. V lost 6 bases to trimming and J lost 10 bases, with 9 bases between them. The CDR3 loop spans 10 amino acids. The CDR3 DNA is TGTGCCAGCAGGAGGACAGTCTACACCTTC. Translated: CASRRTVYTF. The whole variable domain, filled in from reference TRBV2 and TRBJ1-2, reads EPEVTQTPSHQVTQMGQEVILRCVPISNHLYFYWYRQILGQKVEFLVSFYNNEISEKSEIFDDQFSVERPDGSNFTLKIRSTKLEDSAMYFCASRRTVYTFGSGTRLTVV.

In nucleotides, the CDR3 is TGCAGTGCTAGAGATACCCCCGGGGGGACAGGGACTTTGGATGGCTACACCTTC. As protein: CSARDTPGGTGTLDGYTF. This chain connects TRBV20-1 to TRBJ1-2; TRBD1 aligns across 9 bases. The V and J ends lost 0 bases and 6 bases, in that order; junction bases with no gene match: 17. The CDR3 has 18 amino acids. Per germline, CDR1 DFQATT and CDR2 SNEGSKA (reference sequence).

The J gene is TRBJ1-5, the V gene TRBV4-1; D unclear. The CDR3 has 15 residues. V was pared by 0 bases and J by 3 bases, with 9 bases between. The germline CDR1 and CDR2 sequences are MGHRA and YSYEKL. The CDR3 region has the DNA TGCGCCAGCAGCCAAGATGTACGGCTCAATCAGCCCCAGCATTTT. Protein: CASSQDVRLNQPQHF.

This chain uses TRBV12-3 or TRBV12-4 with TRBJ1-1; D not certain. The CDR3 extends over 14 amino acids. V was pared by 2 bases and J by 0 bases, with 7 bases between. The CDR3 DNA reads TGTGCCAGCAGTTTATCCATCTTGAACACTGAAGCTTTCTTT. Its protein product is CASSLSILNTEAFF.

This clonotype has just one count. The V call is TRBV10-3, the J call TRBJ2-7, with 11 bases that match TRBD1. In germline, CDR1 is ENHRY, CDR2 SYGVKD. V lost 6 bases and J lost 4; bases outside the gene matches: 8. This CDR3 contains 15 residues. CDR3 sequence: CAISRTGGESYEQYF. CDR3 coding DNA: TGTGCCATCAGCAGGACAGGGGGCGAATCTTACGAGCAGTACTTC.

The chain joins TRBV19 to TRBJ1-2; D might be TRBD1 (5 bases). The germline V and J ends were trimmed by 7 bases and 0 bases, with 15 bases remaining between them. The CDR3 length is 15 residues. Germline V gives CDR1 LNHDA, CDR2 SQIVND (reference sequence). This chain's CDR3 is CASIRGGTSNYGYTF. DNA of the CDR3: TGTGCCAGTATTCGGGGAGGGACCTCTAACTATGGCTACACCTTC.

In DNA form, the CDR3 reads TGTGCCAGCAGACCCTCGAGGTACAAGGGCTACACCTTC. This codes for CASRPSRYKGYTF. V usage is TRBV28 and J usage is TRBJ1-2; D not resolved. Germline lookup yields CDR1 MDHEN and CDR2 SYDVKM. V shed 6 bases and J shed 8 bases, with 16 bases lying between them. CDR3 length: 13 amino acids.

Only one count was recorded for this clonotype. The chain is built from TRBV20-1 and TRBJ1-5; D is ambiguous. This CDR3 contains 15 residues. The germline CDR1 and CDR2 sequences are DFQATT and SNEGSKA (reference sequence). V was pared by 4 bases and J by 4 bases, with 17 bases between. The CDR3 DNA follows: TGCAGTGCTAAAGTGGGTGGGCCGGGTAATCAGCCCCAGCATTTT. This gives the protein CSAKVGGPGNQPQHF.

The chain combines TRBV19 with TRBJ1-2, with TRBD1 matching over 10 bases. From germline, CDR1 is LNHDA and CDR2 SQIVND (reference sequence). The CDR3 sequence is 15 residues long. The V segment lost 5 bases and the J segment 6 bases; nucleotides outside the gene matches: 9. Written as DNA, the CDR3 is TGTGCCAGTAGTTCCGACAGGGGGCAGATGGATGGCTACACCTTC. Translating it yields CASSSDRGQMDGYTF.

The CDR3 sequence: CASSLSGLLYEQYF. In DNA form, the CDR3 reads TGTGCCAGCAGCTTATCAGGGTTGCTCTACGAGCAGTACTTC. The genes are TRBV7-9 and TRBJ2-7, with a possible D match to TRBD1 (5 bases). The CDR3 extends over 14 amino acids. Germline CDR1 reads SEHNR; CDR2 reads FQNEAQ (reference sequence). Trimming removed 2 bases from V and 3 bases from J, with 11 bases in between. The full variable domain, in which reference TRBV7-9 and TRBJ2-7 provide the parts outside the CDR3, is DTGVSQNPRHKITKRGQNVTFRCDPISEHNRLYWYRQTLGQGPEFLTYFQNEAQLEKSRLLSDRFSAERPKGSFSTLEIQRTEQGDSAMYLCASSLSGLLYEQYFGPGTRLTVT.

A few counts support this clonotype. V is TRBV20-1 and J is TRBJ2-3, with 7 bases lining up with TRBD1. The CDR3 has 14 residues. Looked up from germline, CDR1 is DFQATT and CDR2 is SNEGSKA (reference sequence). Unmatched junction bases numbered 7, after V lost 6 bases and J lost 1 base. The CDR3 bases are TGCAGTGCCCCGACAGGGAGAGGCACAGATACGCAGTATTTT. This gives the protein CSAPTGRGTDTQYF.

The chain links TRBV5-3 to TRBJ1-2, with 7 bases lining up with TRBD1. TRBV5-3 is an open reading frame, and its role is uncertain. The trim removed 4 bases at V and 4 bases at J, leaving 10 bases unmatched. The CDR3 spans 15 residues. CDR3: CARSLERGRVYGYTF. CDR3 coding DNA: TGTGCCAGAAGCCTGGAAAGGGGGCGAGTCTATGGCTACACCTTC.